This record covers a single T cell receptor (beta chain). Its antigen is undetermined. A junction end diverges from the germline sequence, so it may reflect a read error. This CDR3 contains 14 residues. From germline, CDR1 is SQVTM and CDR2 ANQGSEA. This sample was included in a study of blood T cells in healthy people across ages. Whole-study findings and limits: Samples with more naive T cells showed higher observed beta diversity. Both naive CD4+ cell counts and diversity were greater in long-lived donors than in aged donors.

With a J-beta primer mix and a sample-barcoded 5' primer, a second PCR ran roughly 6 to 12 cycles. A tag from a template-switch adaptor with 12 random nucleotides marked each cDNA molecule. A single record per CDR3 protein comes from TCRdb applying MiXCR to the 5' RACE reads. The data show roughly 730,000 distinct CDR3 sequences, about 61% seen once. The receptor was isolated from a man in his forties in good health. The sequencing sample was made of blood. The chain joins TRBV29-1 to TRBJ2-1, with a possible D match to TRBD2 (6 bases). The CDR3 nucleotides read TGCATGGTCTCTCTTACGGGAGTGTTCAATGAGCGGTTCTTC. It codes for CMVSLTGVFNERFF.